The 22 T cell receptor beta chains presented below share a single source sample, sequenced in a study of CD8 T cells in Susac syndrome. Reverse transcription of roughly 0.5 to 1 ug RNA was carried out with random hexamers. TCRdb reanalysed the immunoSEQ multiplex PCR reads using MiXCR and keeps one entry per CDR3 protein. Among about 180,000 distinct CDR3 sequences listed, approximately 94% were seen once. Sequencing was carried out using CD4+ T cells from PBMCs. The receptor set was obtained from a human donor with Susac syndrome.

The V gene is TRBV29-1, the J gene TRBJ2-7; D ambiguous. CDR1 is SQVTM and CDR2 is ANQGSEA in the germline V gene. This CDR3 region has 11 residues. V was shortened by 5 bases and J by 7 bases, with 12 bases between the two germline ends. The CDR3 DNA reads TGCAGCGTTAGTTTAGCTGGTGAGCAGTACTTC. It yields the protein CSVSLAGEQYF.

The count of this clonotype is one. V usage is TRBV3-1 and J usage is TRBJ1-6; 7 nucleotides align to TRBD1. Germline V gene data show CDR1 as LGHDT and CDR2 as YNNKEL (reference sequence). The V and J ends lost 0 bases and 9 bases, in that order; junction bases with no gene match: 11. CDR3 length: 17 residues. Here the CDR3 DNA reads TGTGCCAGCAGCCAAGAGAGTGGAGGAACAGGGGTTTCACCCCTCCACTTT. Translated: CASSQESGGTGVSPLHF.

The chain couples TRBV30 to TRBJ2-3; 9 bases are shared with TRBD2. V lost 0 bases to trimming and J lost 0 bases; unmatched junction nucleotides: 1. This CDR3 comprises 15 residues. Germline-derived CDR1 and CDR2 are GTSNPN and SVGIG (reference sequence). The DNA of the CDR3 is TGTGCCTGGAGTGTAAGCGGGGGGAGCACAGATACGCAGTATTTT. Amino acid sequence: CAWSVSGGSTDTQYF.

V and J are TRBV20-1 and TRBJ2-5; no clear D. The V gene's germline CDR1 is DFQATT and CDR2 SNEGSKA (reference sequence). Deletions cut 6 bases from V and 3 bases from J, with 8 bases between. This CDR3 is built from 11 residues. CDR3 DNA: TGCAGTGCAGAAAAGAAAGAGACCCAGTACTTC. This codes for CSAEKKETQYF.

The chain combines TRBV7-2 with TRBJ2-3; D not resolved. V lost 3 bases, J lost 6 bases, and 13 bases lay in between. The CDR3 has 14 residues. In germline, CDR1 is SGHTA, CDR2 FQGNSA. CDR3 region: CASSFRPRLDTQYF. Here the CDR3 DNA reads TGTGCCAGCAGCTTTCGACCCCGACTGGATACGCAGTATTTT. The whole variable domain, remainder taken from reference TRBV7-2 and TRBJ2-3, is GAGVSQSPSNKVTEKGKDVELRCDPISGHTALYWYRQSLGQGLEFLIYFQGNSAPDKSGLPSDRFSAERTGGSVSTLTIQRTQQEDSAVYLCASSFRPRLDTQYFGPGTRLTVL.

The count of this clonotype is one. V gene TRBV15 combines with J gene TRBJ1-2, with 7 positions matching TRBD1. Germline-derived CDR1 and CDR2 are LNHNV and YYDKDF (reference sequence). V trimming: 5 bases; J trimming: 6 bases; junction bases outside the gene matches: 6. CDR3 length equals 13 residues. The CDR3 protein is CATSRGQADGYTF. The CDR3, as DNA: TGTGCCACCAGCCGCGGACAGGCCGATGGCTACACCTTC.

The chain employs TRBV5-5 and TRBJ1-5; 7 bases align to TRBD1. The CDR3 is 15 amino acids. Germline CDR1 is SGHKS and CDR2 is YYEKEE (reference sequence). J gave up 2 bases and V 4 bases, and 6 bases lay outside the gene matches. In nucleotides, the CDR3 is TGTGCCAGCAGCCGAGACGACAGGGGCAATCAGCCCCAGCATTTT. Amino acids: CASSRDDRGNQPQHF.

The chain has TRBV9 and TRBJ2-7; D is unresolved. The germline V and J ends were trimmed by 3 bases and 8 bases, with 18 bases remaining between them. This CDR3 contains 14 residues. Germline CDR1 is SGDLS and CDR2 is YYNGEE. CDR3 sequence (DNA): TGTGCCAGCAGCGATACGGCGGCTACTACCAAGCAGTACTTC. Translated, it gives CASSDTAATTKQYF.

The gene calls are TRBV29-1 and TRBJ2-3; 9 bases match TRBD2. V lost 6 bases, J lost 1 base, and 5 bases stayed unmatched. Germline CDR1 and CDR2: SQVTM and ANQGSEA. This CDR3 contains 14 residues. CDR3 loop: CSVDASGGTDTQYF. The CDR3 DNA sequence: TGCAGCGTGGATGCTAGCGGGGGCACAGATACGCAGTATTTT.

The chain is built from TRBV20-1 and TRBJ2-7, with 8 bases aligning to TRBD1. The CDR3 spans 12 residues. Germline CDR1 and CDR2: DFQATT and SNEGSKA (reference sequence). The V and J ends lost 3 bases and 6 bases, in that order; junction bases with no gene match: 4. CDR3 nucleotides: TGCAGTGCTAGTCCCACAGGGGGCGAGCAGTACTTC. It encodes CSASPTGGEQYF.

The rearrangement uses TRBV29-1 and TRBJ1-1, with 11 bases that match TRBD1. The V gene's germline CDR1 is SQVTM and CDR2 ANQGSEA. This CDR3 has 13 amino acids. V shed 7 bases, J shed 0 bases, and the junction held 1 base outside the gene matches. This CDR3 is CSGDRGVNTEAFF. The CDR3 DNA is TGCAGCGGGGACAGGGGGGTGAACACTGAAGCTTTCTTT.

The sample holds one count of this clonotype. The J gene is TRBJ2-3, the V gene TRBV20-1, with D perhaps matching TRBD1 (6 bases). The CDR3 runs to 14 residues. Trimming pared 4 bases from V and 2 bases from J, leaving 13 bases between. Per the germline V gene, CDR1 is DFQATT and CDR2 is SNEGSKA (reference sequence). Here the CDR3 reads CSAIKTGYTDTQYF. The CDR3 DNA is TGCAGTGCTATAAAGACAGGTTACACAGATACGCAGTATTTT.

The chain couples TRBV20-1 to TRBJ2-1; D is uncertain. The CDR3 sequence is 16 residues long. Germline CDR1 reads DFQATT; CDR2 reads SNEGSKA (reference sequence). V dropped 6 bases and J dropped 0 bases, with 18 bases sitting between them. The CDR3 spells CSAQLPGYSSYNEQFF. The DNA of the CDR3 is TGCAGTGCCCAACTTCCCGGGTACAGCTCCTACAATGAGCAGTTCTTC.

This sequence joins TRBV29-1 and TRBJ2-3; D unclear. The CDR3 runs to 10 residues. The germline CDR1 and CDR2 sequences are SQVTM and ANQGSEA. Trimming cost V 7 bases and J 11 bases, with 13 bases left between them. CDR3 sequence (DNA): TGCAGCGCAGAAAGTATGGGGCAGTATTTT. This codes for CSAESMGQYF.

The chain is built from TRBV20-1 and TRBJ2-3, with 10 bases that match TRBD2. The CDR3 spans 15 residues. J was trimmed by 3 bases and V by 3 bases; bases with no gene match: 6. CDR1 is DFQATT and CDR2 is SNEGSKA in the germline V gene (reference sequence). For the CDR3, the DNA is TGCAGTGCTAGGGGACTAGCGAGAGGGACAGATACGCAGTATTTT. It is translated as CSARGLARGTDTQYF.

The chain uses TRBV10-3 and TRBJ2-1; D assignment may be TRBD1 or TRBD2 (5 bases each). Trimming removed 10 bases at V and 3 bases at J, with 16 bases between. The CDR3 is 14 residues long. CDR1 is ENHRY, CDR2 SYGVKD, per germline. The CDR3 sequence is CATGGAGNYNEQFF. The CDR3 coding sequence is TGTGCCACCGGTGGGGCCGGGAACTACAATGAGCAGTTCTTC.

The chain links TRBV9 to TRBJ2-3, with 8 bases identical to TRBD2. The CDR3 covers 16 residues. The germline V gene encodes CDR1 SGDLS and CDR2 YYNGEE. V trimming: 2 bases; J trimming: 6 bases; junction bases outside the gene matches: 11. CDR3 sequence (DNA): TGTGCCAGCAGCGTGAGTTTGGGGTTAGCGGGGGATACGCAGTATTTT. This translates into CASSVSLGLAGDTQYF.

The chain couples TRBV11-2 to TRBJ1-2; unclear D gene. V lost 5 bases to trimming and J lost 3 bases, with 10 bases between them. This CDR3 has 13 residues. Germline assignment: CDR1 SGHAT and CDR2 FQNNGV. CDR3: CASSPREDYGYTF. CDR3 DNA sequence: TGTGCCAGCAGCCCGCGGGAGGACTATGGCTACACCTTC.

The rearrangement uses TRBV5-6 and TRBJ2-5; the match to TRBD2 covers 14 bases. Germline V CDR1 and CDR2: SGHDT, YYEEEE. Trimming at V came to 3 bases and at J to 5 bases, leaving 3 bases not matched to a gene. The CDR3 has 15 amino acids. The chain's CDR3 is CASSWGLAGVETQYF. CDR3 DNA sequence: TGTGCCAGCAGCTGGGGACTAGCGGGGGTTGAGACCCAGTACTTC.

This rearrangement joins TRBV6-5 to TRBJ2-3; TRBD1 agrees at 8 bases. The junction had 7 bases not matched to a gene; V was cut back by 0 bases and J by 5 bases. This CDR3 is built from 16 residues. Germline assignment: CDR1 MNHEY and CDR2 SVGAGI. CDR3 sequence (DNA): TGTGCCAGCAGTTACTCGAAGCCAGGGGGCATAGATACGCAGTATTTT. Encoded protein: CASSYSKPGGIDTQYF.

The CDR3 DNA reads as TGTGCCAGCAGCTCCCCAGGACAGCCGTATGGCTACACCTTC. It encodes CASSSPGQPYGYTF. The chain carries TRBV5-4 and TRBJ1-2, with a weak D call TRBD1 (6 bases). The CDR3 runs to 14 residues. Germline V CDR1 and CDR2: SGHNT, YYREEE (reference sequence). Trimming left V 3 bases short and J 5 bases short, with 14 bases between.

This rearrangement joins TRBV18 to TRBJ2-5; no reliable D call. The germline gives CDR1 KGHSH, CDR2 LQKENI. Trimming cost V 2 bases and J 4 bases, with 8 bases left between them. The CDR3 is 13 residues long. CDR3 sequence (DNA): TGTGCCAGCTCACCAGGAAAGACAGAGACCCAGTACTTC. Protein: CASSPGKTETQYF. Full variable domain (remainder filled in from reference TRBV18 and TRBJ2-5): NAGVMQNPRHLVRRRGQEARLRCSPMKGHSHVYWYRQLPEEGLKFMVYLQKENIIDESGMPKERFSAEFPKEGPSILRIQQVVRGDSAAYFCASSPGKTETQYFGPGTRLLVL.